The 15 T cell receptor beta chains below were found in one sample sequenced in a study of T-cell reconstitution after alpha-beta-depleted transplantation in children. Unique molecular identifiers were incorporated when the TCRbeta library was constructed. Via MiXCR, TCRdb re-called the PCR reads, giving one row per CDR3 protein. Of about 540,000 distinct CDR3 sequences in the sample, around 16% were seen once. The sequencing used PBMCs from the stem cell graft donor, collected from the stem cell graft. These receptor sequences come from a human donor who donated a stem cell graft to a child with acute lymphoblastic leukemia.

V gene TRBV25-1 combines with J gene TRBJ2-5; D may be TRBD2 (6 bases). V lost 1 base and J lost 5, with 17 bases in between. Germline V gene lookup returns CDR1 MGHDK and CDR2 SYGVNS. The CDR3 contains 16 residues. Here the CDR3 DNA reads TGTGCCAGCAGTGAATGGAAAGGGAGGATTGGGGAGACCCAGTACTTC. This gives the protein CASSEWKGRIGETQYF.

This clonotype appeared a few times. V is TRBV7-9 and J is TRBJ2-7; D possibly matches TRBD1 or TRBD2 (5 bases each). The CDR3 is 16 residues long. V lost 4 bases, J lost 0 bases, and 16 bases lay in between. Germline values: CDR1 SEHNR, CDR2 FQNEAQ (reference sequence). The CDR3 here is CASSSPRGPVSYEQYF. DNA of the CDR3: TGTGCCAGCAGCTCTCCAAGGGGACCCGTCTCCTACGAGCAGTACTTC.

This sequence joins TRBV20-1 and TRBJ2-4; no clear D. Between the trimmed V and J ends, which lost 0 bases and 0 bases, there was a span of 12 bases. The V gene's germline CDR1 is DFQATT and CDR2 SNEGSKA (reference sequence). The CDR3 contains 16 residues. CDR3 bases: TGCAGTGCTAGAGAAGCACCGACCGTAGCCAAAAACATTCAGTACTTC. Translated, it gives CSAREAPTVAKNIQYF.

The table lists this clonotype with a few counts. V is TRBV30 and J is TRBJ1-2; D is perhaps TRBD1 (5 bases). Trimming took off 0 bases at V and 3 bases at J, with 8 bases between the two ends. The germline V gene encodes CDR1 GTSNPN and CDR2 SVGIG (reference sequence). The CDR3 extends over 13 amino acids. This CDR3 reads CAWSVPGDYGYTF. In nucleotides, the CDR3 is TGTGCCTGGAGTGTACCGGGGGACTATGGCTACACCTTC.

In its sample, this clonotype was seen a few times. The CDR3 sequence: CASTLNGAQHF. DNA for the CDR3: TGTGCCAGCACCCTAAATGGGGCCCAGCATTTT. V and J are TRBV12-3 or TRBV12-4 and TRBJ1-5; D is ambiguous. The V gene lost 7 bases and the J gene lost 11 bases, with 12 bases spanning the gap. The CDR3 contains 11 residues.

The chain recombines TRBV6-1 with TRBJ2-7; a weak D match, TRBD1 (6 bases). The CDR3 has 12 amino acids. Germline values: CDR1 MNHNS, CDR2 SASEGT. V gave up 8 bases and J gave up 5 bases, with 13 bases separating them. The CDR3 protein is CASLRTAHEQYF. For the CDR3, the DNA is TGTGCCAGCTTAAGGACAGCCCACGAGCAGTACTTC.

The gene calls are TRBV29-1 and TRBJ1-1; 7 bases line up with TRBD1. The CDR3 has 15 amino acids. Germline values: CDR1 SQVTM, CDR2 ANQGSEA. V lost 4 bases to trimming and J lost 3 bases; unmatched junction nucleotides: 11. The CDR3: CSVVRGDSWDTEAFF. The CDR3 bases are TGCAGCGTTGTTAGGGGGGACAGTTGGGACACTGAAGCTTTCTTT. The entire variable domain, with the rest obtained from reference TRBV29-1 and TRBJ1-1, is as follows: SAVISQKPSRDICQRGTSLTIQCQVDSQVTMMFWYRQQPGQSLTLIATANQGSEATYESGFVIDKFPISRPNLTFSTLTVSNMSPEDSSIYLCSVVRGDSWDTEAFFGQGTRLTVV.

The rearrangement uses TRBV2 and TRBJ2-7; 9 bases map to TRBD2. This CDR3 spans 14 amino acids. The V gene end was trimmed by 3 bases and the J gene end by 6 bases; junction bases not matched to a gene: 6. The germline gives CDR1 SNHLY, CDR2 FYNNEI. The CDR3 bases are TGTGCCAGCAGTGAGTCGAGCGGGAGGTCCGAGCAGTACTTC. It translates to CASSESSGRSEQYF.

In this sample, this clonotype turned up a few times. The CDR3 region is CASSQDRQTGAFRNEQFF. For the CDR3, the DNA is TGCGCCAGCAGCCAAGATCGACAGACAGGAGCATTTCGCAATGAGCAGTTCTTC. The rearrangement uses TRBV4-1 and TRBJ2-1; tentative D call: TRBD1 (6 bases). This CDR3 region has 18 residues. The V end was cut by 0 bases, the J end by 6 bases, with 21 bases between. The germline CDR1 and CDR2 sequences are MGHRA and YSYEKL.

The chain combines TRBV12-3 or TRBV12-4 with TRBJ2-5; the D is unclear. CDR3 length: 14 residues. V was shortened by 7 bases and J by 3 bases, with 15 bases between the two germline ends. The CDR3 loop reads CASTPELGKETQYF. CDR3 DNA: TGTGCCAGCACCCCCGAATTGGGGAAAGAGACCCAGTACTTC.

This clonotype was counted between two and nine times. This chain links TRBV27 with TRBJ2-1, with 11 nucleotides matching TRBD2. This CDR3 has 16 residues. Germline loops: CDR1 MNHEY, CDR2 SMNVEV (reference sequence). V gave up 5 bases and J gave up 2 bases; unmatched junction bases: 5. CDR3 amino acids: CASSTTSGKAYNEQFF. Here the CDR3 DNA reads TGTGCCAGCAGTACGACTAGCGGGAAAGCCTACAATGAGCAGTTCTTC.

This clonotype was counted a few times. In nucleotides, the CDR3 is TGTGCCAGCAGCCCGCCCCTAGGAGGGGCTGAGCAGTTCTTC. It encodes CASSPPLGGAEQFF. J is TRBJ2-1 and V is TRBV7-2; D is perhaps TRBD2 (6 bases). Germline CDR1 reads SGHTA; CDR2 reads FQGNSA. CDR3 length: 14 residues. Trimming removed 5 bases at V and 9 bases at J, with 17 bases between.

Only a few counts were recorded for this clonotype. The chain has TRBV29-1 and TRBJ2-7; D possibly matches TRBD1 or TRBD2 (5 bases each). This CDR3 is 12 amino acids long. The germline CDR1 and CDR2 sequences are SQVTM and ANQGSEA. Trimming took off 0 bases at V and 6 bases at J, with 9 bases between the two ends. For the CDR3, the DNA is TGCAGCGTTGAAGAGTGGGACGGCGAGCAGTACTTC. This codes for CSVEEWDGEQYF.

Only a few counts were recorded for this clonotype. The chain carries TRBV7-2 and TRBJ2-1; no reliable D call. The CDR3 totals 13 residues. Trimming removed 4 bases at V and 4 bases at J, with 8 bases between. Germline V gene sequence: CDR1 SGHTA, CDR2 FQGNSA. Here the CDR3 reads CASSSQRYNEQFF. In DNA form, the CDR3 reads TGTGCCAGCAGCTCACAGAGGTACAATGAGCAGTTCTTC.

The CDR3 DNA sequence: TGTGCCAGCTGGGGAGGGGCTGGCTATGGCTACACCTTC. This translates into CASWGGAGYGYTF. This chain uses TRBV12-3 or TRBV12-4 with TRBJ1-2; weak D call: TRBD1 (5 bases). V lost 8 bases, J lost 4 bases, and 14 bases lay in between. This CDR3 comprises 13 residues.